A single sample gave rise to the 2 T cell receptor beta chains below, sequenced in a study of tumor-infiltrating lymphocytes in localized non-small cell lung cancer. TCRdb's table, derived via immunoSEQ multiplex PCR, lists solely in-frame clones and lacks some. Of 3,000 or so clones in the sample, 60% to 80% were seen once. The sample comprised uninvolved lung tissue not adjacent to the tumor. These receptors originate from a human donor with non-small cell lung cancer.

The chain recombines TRBV4-2 with TRBJ2-3, with TRBD2 matching over 11 bases. The V gene end was trimmed by 0 bases and the J gene end by 4 bases; junction bases not matched to a gene: 6. Germline V gene sequence: CDR1 LGHNA, CDR2 YNFKEQ. The CDR3 is made up of 17 amino acids. CDR3 in amino acids: CASSQDLTSGSSDTQYF. In DNA form, the CDR3 reads TGTGCCAGCAGCCAAGATCTCACTAGCGGGAGTTCAGATACGCAGTATTTT.

As concerns this clone: One end of the junction varies from germline; a read error may be responsible. The chain joins TRBV7-2 to TRBJ1-2, with D maybe TRBD1 (5 bases). Germline loops: CDR1 SGHTA, CDR2 FQGNSA. This CDR3 is 14 amino acids long. The DNA for the CDR3 is TGTGCCAGCCGGAGGGCAGGGTGGAACTATGGCCACACCTTC. Its protein product is CASRRAGWNYGHTF.